The 10 T cell receptor beta chains below come from one sample, sequenced in a study of shared clonotypes between healthy human individuals. Clones were sequenced by immunoSEQ multiplex PCR, and TCRdb holds only the in-frame ones, with some missing. The sample yields under 2.5 million clones, 80% to 95% seen once. The specimen sequenced was naive CD4+ T cells from PBMCs. The subset is: CD45RA+ positively selected. The receptors were sampled from a man in his late teens or twenties in good health. Some clones in this sample may be carry-over from other donors' samples.

This chain joins TRBV19 and TRBJ1-3; possibly TRBD1 for D (6 bases). CDR3 size: 14 residues. Per the germline V gene, CDR1 is LNHDA and CDR2 is SQIVND (reference sequence). V lost 8 bases and J 5 bases, leaving 16 bases between the germline ends. The CDR3 DNA reads as TGTGCCAGTTCGGAGAGGGGGAGCAGAAACACCATATATTTT. Its translation is CASSERGSRNTIYF.

V gene TRBV5-1 combines with J gene TRBJ2-5, with TRBD1 identical over 8 bases. The CDR3 covers 16 residues. The J segment lost 4 bases and the V segment lost 0 bases, leaving 8 bases of the junction unmatched. Germline CDR1 reads SGHRS; CDR2 reads YFSETQ. Here the CDR3 DNA reads TGCGCCAGCAGCTTGGGGGCCGGACAGGGACTAGAGACCCAGTACTTC. This translates into CASSLGAGQGLETQYF.

CDR3 loop: CASSSDGSSTDTQYF. In DNA, the CDR3 is TGTGCCAGCAGCTCTGATGGTTCTAGCACAGATACGCAGTATTTT. The gene calls are TRBV7-6 and TRBJ2-3; the D is unclear. Trimming shortened V by 4 bases and J by 0 bases, and 11 bases separated the two germline ends. The germline V gene has CDR1 SGHVS and CDR2 FNYEAQ. The CDR3 runs 15 residues.

About this clone: The same CDR3 also results from other DNA sequences found in this sample. The rearrangement links TRBV5-6 to TRBJ2-3; D is ambiguous. The CDR3 extends over 13 amino acids. V was trimmed by 1 base and J by 2 bases, leaving 5 bases between them. Germline CDR1 and CDR2: SGHDT and YYEEEE. The CDR3 protein is CASSLPATDTQYF. CDR3 coding DNA: TGTGCCAGCAGCTTGCCGGCCACAGATACGCAGTATTTT.

This chain joins TRBV7-2 and TRBJ2-6, with 8 bases aligning to TRBD2. V gave up 3 bases and J gave up 1 base; unmatched junction bases: 11. The CDR3 runs 19 residues. Germline values: CDR1 SGHTA, CDR2 FQGNSA. The CDR3 DNA reads TGTGCCAGCAGCTTCCGGGCTAGCGGGCCAGATTCTGGGGCCAACGTCCTGACTTTC. Residues: CASSFRASGPDSGANVLTF.

V usage is TRBV11-1 and J usage is TRBJ2-1, with D unresolved. The germline V gene has CDR1 SGHAT and CDR2 FQDESV (reference sequence). V was shortened by 5 bases and J by 9 bases, with 14 bases between the two germline ends. This CDR3 comprises 13 residues. DNA of the CDR3: TGTGCCAGCAGCCCGGCCCCAGAACGTGAGCAGTTCTTC. The encoded protein is CASSPAPEREQFF.

The rearrangement uses TRBV18 and TRBJ2-1; TRBD1 matches 8 bases. The J segment lost 4 bases and the V segment lost 3 bases, leaving 8 bases of the junction unmatched. The CDR3 is 16 amino acids. CDR1 is KGHSH, CDR2 LQKENI, per germline. The CDR3 region has the DNA TGTGCCAGCTCACCTTCGGACAGGGCCATTTACAATGAGCAGTTCTTC. Translating it yields CASSPSDRAIYNEQFF. Supplemented by reference TRBV18 and TRBJ2-1, the full variable domain reads NAGVMQNPRHLVRRRGQEARLRCSPMKGHSHVYWYRQLPEEGLKFMVYLQKENIIDESGMPKERFSAEFPKEGPSILRIQQVVRGDSAAYFCASSPSDRAIYNEQFFGPGTRLTVL.

This rearrangement joins TRBV5-1 to TRBJ2-1; D is unclear. The V gene's germline CDR1 is SGHRS and CDR2 YFSETQ. The CDR3 has 14 amino acids. V gave up 6 bases and J gave up 0 bases, with 10 bases separating them. CDR3 nucleotide sequence: TGCGCCAGCACCGCTTCCCCCTCCTACAATGAGCAGTTCTTC. Translation gives CASTASPSYNEQFF.

This chain joins TRBV5-1 and TRBJ2-3; TRBD2 aligns across 16 bases. Per the germline V gene, CDR1 is SGHRS and CDR2 is YFSETQ. The trim removed 4 bases at V and 5 bases at J, leaving 4 bases unmatched. CDR3 length equals 16 residues. CDR3 amino acids: CASSQGLAGGRDTQYF. The CDR3, as DNA: TGCGCCAGCAGCCAGGGACTAGCGGGAGGGAGAGATACGCAGTATTTT.

The chain employs TRBV28 and TRBJ2-3; either TRBD1 or TRBD2 may fit D (5 bases each). Germline CDR1 and CDR2: MDHEN and SYDVKM. The ends were cut back, 10 bases at V and 3 bases at J, with 14 bases in the middle. The CDR3 extends over 13 amino acids. For the CDR3, the DNA is TGTGCCACCGGAGAGGGGAAGACAGATACGCAGTATTTT. It is translated as CATGEGKTDTQYF.